The 9 T cell receptor beta chains below come from one sample, sequenced in a study of immune evolution from preneoplasia to lung adenocarcinoma. The protocol was immunoSEQ multiplex PCR, while the TCRdb copy is restricted to in-frame clones and leaves out a portion. The repertoire holds thousands of clones, with about four fifths as singletons. Sequencing used FFPE invasive lung adenocarcinoma tissue. The origin of the receptors is a person between 35 and 49 years old with lung adenocarcinoma.

This clone appeared a few times. V usage is TRBV19 and J usage is TRBJ1-1; D remains ambiguous. Germline loops: CDR1 LNHDA, CDR2 SQIVND (reference sequence). This CDR3 has 14 amino acids. V was shortened by 2 bases and J by 0 bases, with 7 bases between the two germline ends. The CDR3 sequence is CASSIKALNTEAFF. Written as DNA, the CDR3 is TGTGCCAGTAGTATAAAGGCATTGAACACTGAAGCTTTCTTT.

The rearrangement links TRBV5-1 to TRBJ2-3, with 10 bases aligning to TRBD1. The germline CDR1 and CDR2 sequences are SGHRS and YFSETQ. The CDR3 covers 16 residues. The trim removed 4 bases at V and 6 bases at J, leaving 11 bases unmatched. The CDR3 DNA reads as TGCGCCAGCAGCATCGCCGGGACAGGGGCATCGGATACGCAGTATTTT. This encodes CASSIAGTGASDTQYF.

The chain is built from TRBV19 and TRBJ1-1; D unresolved. CDR3 length equals 14 residues. The V end was cut by 6 bases, the J end by 5 bases, with 16 bases between. CDR1 is LNHDA and CDR2 is SQIVND in the germline V gene (reference sequence). The chain's CDR3 is CASRGNPVVTEAFF. CDR3 coding DNA: TGTGCCAGTAGGGGAAACCCGGTTGTGACTGAAGCTTTCTTT.

The gene calls are TRBV7-8 and TRBJ2-3, with TRBD2 matching over 7 bases. CDR1 SGHVS and CDR2 FQNEAQ come from the germline V gene. Germline trimming cut 2 bases from V and 2 bases from J; bases unmatched to any gene: 16. This CDR3 has 19 amino acids. The CDR3 nucleotides are TGTGCCAGCAGCTTAAGCCCAGGTGGATGGGGGGGGTCCACAGATACGCAGTATTTT. Its translation is CASSLSPGGWGGSTDTQYF.

The rearrangement links TRBV7-9 to TRBJ1-1, with D tentatively TRBD1 (5 bases). Germline V gene lookup returns CDR1 SEHNR and CDR2 FQNEAQ (reference sequence). The V gene lost 1 base and the J gene lost 6 bases, with 12 bases spanning the gap. The CDR3 runs 14 residues. The CDR3 DNA sequence: TGTGCCAGCAGCTTAGAGCGTGGGACCTCTGAAGCTTTCTTT. Its translation: CASSLERGTSEAFF.

The rearrangement uses TRBV19 and TRBJ1-2, with D maybe TRBD1 (5 bases). Trimming shortened V by 6 bases and J by 5 bases, and 13 bases separated the two germline ends. CDR1 LNHDA and CDR2 SQIVND come from the germline V gene (reference sequence). This CDR3 is built from 13 residues. CDR3: CASRPTVRYGYTF. The CDR3 nucleotides are TGTGCCAGTAGGCCGACAGTTCGGTATGGCTACACCTTC. Full variable domain (outside the CDR3, taken from reference TRBV19 and TRBJ1-2): DGGITQSPKYLFRKEGQNVTLSCEQNLNHDAMYWYRQDPGQGLRLIYYSQIVNDFQKGDIAEGYSVSREKKESFPLTVTSAQKNPTAFYLCASRPTVRYGYTFGSGTRLTVV.

This chain links TRBV18 with TRBJ1-5; 8 bases match TRBD1. CDR3 length: 17 amino acids. V lost 6 bases, J lost 5 bases, and 15 bases stayed unmatched. CDR1 and CDR2 (germline): KGHSH, LQKENI. Written as DNA, the CDR3 is TGTGCCAGCTCCGGGCAGGACAGGGAGTCGTGGTATCAGCCCCAGCATTTT. Amino acid sequence: CASSGQDRESWYQPQHF.

J is TRBJ2-3 and V is TRBV7-8; D gene uncertain. The CDR3 length is 12 residues. Germline-derived CDR1 and CDR2 are SGHVS and FQNEAQ. The V and J ends lost 2 bases and 6 bases respectively, with 6 bases between them. This CDR3 is CASSLLLDTQYF. CDR3 DNA: TGTGCCAGCAGCTTACTTCTGGATACGCAGTATTTT.

The J gene is TRBJ2-7, the V gene TRBV19; a possible D gene is TRBD2 (6 bases). The length of the CDR3 is 14 residues. CDR1 LNHDA and CDR2 SQIVND come from the germline V gene (reference sequence). Deletions cut 4 bases from V and 6 bases from J, with 16 bases between. This CDR3 is CASSTEGRAAEQYF. Written as DNA, the CDR3 is TGTGCCAGTAGTACGGAGGGCAGGGCTGCCGAGCAGTACTTC.